This T cell receptor beta chain was recorded in a study of cytotoxic CD8 clonotypes in ibrutinib-treated CLL. In the study overall: Of the patients, about twelve were relapsed/refractory, about 15 treatment-naive and some 17 IGHV unmutated. Timing of response sample collection was a median approximately twelve months after treatment start, with a range of 6 to 36.

The study's findings and limits: Baseline clonality exceeded age-matched healthy donors and tracked circulating CD8+ T-cell counts. Ibrutinib response saw clonality rise, and progression saw it return toward baseline.

This CDR3 contains 12 residues. Trimming pared 4 bases from V and 10 bases from J, leaving 13 bases between. Germline V gene lookup returns CDR1 MNHNY and CDR2 SVGAGI (reference sequence). Assay: immunoSEQ multiplex PCR; the TCRdb copy retains only in-frame clones and omits some. Among 15,000 or so clones listed, about two thirds were seen once. This clone showed up just once. Antigen unknown. The receptor comes from a human donor with chronic lymphocytic leukemia. The sequencing used PBMCs, collected before ibrutinib treatment. The genes are TRBV6-6 and TRBJ1-1; D not certain. The CDR3 protein is CASSWDRGGAFF. The CDR3 DNA is TGTGCCAGCAGTTGGGATCGGGGTGGAGCTTTCTTT.